This entry describes one T cell receptor (beta chain). No antigen is known for it. The data belong to a study of CD8 T cells in ankylosing spondylitis. Study outcomes and limitations: Matched ankylosing spondylitis synovial fluid reportedly showed significant enrichment of disease-linked clones. In peripheral blood, disease-linked CD8+ clones occurred at relatively low frequencies. Eight highly homologous variants formed a TCR beta motif that appeared characteristic of ankylosing spondylitis blood.

CDR1 and CDR2 from the germline V gene are SGHAT and FQNNGV. The trim removed 5 bases at V and 2 bases at J, leaving 11 bases unmatched. The CDR3 contains 18 residues. 5'-RACE, quantitative and with molecular barcodes, yielded the TCR beta libraries. TCRdb independently ran MiXCR on the 5' RACE reads; one entry per CDR3 protein. The sample holds more than 600,000 distinct CDR3 sequences; under 20% are singletons and the top ten take 15% to 20%. The TCR sequence derives from a male donor with ankylosing spondylitis. This rearrangement joins TRBV11-2 to TRBJ2-3, with TRBD2 matching 12 bases. The sequencing sample was made of blood, either unsorted or a sorted T cell fraction (not recorded which). The CDR3: CASSPRLAGGTVTDTQYF. CDR3 DNA: TGTGCCAGCAGCCCGCGGCTAGCGGGGGGGACGGTCACAGATACGCAGTATTTT.